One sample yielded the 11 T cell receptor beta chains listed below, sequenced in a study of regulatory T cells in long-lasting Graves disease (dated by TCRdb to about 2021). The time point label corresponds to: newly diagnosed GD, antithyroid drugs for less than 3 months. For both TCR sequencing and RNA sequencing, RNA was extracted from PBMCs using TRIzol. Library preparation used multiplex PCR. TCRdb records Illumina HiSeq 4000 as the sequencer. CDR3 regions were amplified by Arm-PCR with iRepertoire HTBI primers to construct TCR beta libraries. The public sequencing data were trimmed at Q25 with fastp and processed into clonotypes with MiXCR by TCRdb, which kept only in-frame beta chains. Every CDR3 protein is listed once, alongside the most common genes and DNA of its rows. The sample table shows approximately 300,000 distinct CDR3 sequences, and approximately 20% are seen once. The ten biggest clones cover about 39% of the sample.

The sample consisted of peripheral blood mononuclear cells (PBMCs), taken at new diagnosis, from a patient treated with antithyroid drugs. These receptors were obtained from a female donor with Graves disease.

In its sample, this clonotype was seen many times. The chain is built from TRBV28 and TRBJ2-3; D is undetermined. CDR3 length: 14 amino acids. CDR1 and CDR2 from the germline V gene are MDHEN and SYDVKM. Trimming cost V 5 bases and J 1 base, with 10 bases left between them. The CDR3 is CASSMGSGTDTQYF. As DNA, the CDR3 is TGTGCCAGCAGTATGGGGTCGGGCACAGATACGCAGTATTTT.

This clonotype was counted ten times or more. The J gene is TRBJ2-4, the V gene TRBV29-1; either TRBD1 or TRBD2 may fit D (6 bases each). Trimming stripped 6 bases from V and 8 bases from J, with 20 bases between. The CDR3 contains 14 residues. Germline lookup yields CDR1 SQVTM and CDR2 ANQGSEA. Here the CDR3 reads CSVYSGAGRDIQYF. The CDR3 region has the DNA TGCAGCGTCTACTCGGGGGCGGGACGGGACATTCAGTACTTC.

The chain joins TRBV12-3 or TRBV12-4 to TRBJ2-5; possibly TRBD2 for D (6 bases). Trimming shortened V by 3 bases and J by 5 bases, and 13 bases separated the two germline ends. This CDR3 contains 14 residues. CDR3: CASSFRQGGETQYF. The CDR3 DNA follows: TGTGCCAGCAGTTTTCGGCAGGGAGGCGAGACCCAGTACTTC.

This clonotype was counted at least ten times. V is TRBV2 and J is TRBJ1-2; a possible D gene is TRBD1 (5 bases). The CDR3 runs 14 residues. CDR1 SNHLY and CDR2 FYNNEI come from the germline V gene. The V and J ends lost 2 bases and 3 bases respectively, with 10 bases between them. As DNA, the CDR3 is TGTGCCAGCAGTGAACGGGGCCCTTACTATGGCTACACCTTC. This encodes CASSERGPYYGYTF.

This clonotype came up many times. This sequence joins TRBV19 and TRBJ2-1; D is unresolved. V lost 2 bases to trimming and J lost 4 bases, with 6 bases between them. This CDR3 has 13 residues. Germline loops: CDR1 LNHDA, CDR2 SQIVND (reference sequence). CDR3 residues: CASSIPSYNEQFF. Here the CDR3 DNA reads TGTGCCAGTAGTATACCGTCTTACAATGAGCAGTTCTTC.

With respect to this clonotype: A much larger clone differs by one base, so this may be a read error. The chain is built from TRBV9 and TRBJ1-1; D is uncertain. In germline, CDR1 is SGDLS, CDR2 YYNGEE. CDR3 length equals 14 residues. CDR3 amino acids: CASSDQTANTEALF. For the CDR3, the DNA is TGTGCCAGCAGCGATCAAACGGCTAACACTGAAGCTTTATTT.

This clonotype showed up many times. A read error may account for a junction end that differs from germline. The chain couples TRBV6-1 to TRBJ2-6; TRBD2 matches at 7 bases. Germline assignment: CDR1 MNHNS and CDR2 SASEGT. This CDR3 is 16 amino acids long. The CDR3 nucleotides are TGTGCCAGCAGTGAAGATTACGGCTGGGGGGGCAACGTCCTGACTTTC. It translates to CASSEDYGWGGNVLTF.

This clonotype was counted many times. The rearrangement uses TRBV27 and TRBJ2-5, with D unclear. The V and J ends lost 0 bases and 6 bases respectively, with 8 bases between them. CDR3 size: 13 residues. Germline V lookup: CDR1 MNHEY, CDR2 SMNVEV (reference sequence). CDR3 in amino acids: CASSLSGMKTQYF. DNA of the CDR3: TGTGCCAGCAGTTTATCGGGGATGAAGACCCAGTACTTC.

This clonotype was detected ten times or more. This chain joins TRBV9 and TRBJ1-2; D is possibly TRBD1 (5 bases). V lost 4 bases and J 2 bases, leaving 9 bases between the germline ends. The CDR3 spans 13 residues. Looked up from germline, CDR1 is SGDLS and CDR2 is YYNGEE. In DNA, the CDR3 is TGTGCCAGCAGCCCACCAGGGAACTATGGCTACACCTTC. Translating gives CASSPPGNYGYTF.

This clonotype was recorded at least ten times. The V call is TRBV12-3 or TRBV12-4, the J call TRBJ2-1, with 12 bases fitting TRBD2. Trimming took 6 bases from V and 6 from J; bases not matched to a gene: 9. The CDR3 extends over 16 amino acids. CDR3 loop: CASSPTASGRANEQFF. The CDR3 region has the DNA TGTGCCAGCAGCCCGACAGCTAGCGGGAGGGCCAATGAGCAGTTCTTC.

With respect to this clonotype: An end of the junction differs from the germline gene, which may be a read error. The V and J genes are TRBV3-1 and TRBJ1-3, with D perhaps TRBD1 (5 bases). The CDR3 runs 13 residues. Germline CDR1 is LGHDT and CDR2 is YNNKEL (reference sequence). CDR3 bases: TGTGCCAGCAGCCTTGACAGTGGAAGCACCATATATTTT. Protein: CASSLDSGSTIYF.